Following are 18 T cell receptor beta chains from one sample sequenced in a study of blood T cell repertoires in COVID-19. The data were produced by immunoSEQ multiplex PCR, yet TCRdb's version contains in-frame clones alone and is incomplete. Found here are about 79,000 clones, approximately 90% of them singletons; the top ten hold over 11%. Sequencing input: peripheral blood. These receptors were taken from a man in his sixties or seventies with active or convalescent COVID-19.

The chain combines TRBV10-3 with TRBJ1-2, with 7 bases identical to TRBD1. V was pared by 5 bases and J by 6 bases, with 6 bases of the junction left unmatched. This CDR3 is 13 amino acids long. Germline assignment: CDR1 ENHRY and CDR2 SYGVKD. The CDR3 nucleotides are TGTGCCATCAGTTTGACAGGGAACGATGGCTACACCTTC. This translates into CAISLTGNDGYTF.

The chain recombines TRBV7-9 with TRBJ1-2, with D possibly matching TRBD1 (6 bases). V was shortened by 7 bases and J by 4 bases, with 16 bases between the two germline ends. CDR1 and CDR2 (germline): SEHNR, FQNEAQ (reference sequence). The CDR3 loop spans 14 amino acids. CDR3 region: CASTLGQNFYGYTF. CDR3 DNA sequence: TGTGCCAGCACCCTCGGACAGAACTTCTATGGCTACACCTTC.

This chain uses TRBV7-2 with TRBJ1-2; 11 bases align to TRBD1. The CDR3 length is 15 residues. Germline CDR1 reads SGHTA; CDR2 reads FQGNSA. V dropped 1 base and J dropped 4; count of bases not matched to a gene: 2. CDR3 sequence reads: CASSLGGQGGYGYTF. In DNA, the CDR3 is TGTGCCAGCAGCTTAGGGGGACAGGGGGGCTATGGCTACACCTTC.

The chain links TRBV9 to TRBJ1-2; a weak D match, TRBD1 (6 bases). This CDR3 spans 13 amino acids. Germline loops: CDR1 SGDLS, CDR2 YYNGEE. Trimming took off 4 bases at V and 4 bases at J, with 11 bases between the two ends. CDR3 DNA sequence: TGTGCCAGCAGCCGGGACAACCTCTATGGCTACACCTTC. Translated, it gives CASSRDNLYGYTF.

This chain links TRBV11-2 with TRBJ1-5; unclear D gene. With 1 base removed from V and 4 bases from J, the gap between germline ends came to 5 bases. CDR3 length: 13 residues. CDR1 and CDR2 (germline): SGHAT, FQNNGV. In nucleotides, the CDR3 is TGTGCCAGCAGCTTAGCCGGTAATCAGCCCCAGCATTTT. The encoded protein is CASSLAGNQPQHF.

The chain recombines TRBV5-5 with TRBJ1-4; D gene ambiguous. V shed 4 bases and J shed 4 bases, with 8 bases lying between them. The CDR3 is 13 residues long. CDR1 and CDR2 from the germline V gene are SGHKS and YYEKEE (reference sequence). The CDR3 spells CASSVGVNEKLFF. DNA of the CDR3: TGTGCCAGCAGCGTCGGGGTTAATGAAAAACTGTTTTTT.

The gene calls are TRBV11-2 and TRBJ1-4; perhaps TRBD1 as D (5 bases). The germline V gene encodes CDR1 SGHAT and CDR2 FQNNGV. CDR3 length equals 13 residues. The ends were cut back, 5 bases at V and 7 bases at J, with 11 bases in the middle. In nucleotides, the CDR3 is TGTGCCAGCAGCCTGGGGGGGGGTGAAAAACTGTTTTTT. It codes for CASSLGGGEKLFF. The whole variable domain, filled in from reference TRBV11-2 and TRBJ1-4, reads EAGVAQSPRYKIIEKRQSVAFWCNPISGHATLYWYQQILGQGPKLLIQFQNNGVVDDSQLPKDRFSAERLKGVDSTLKIQPAKLEDSAVYLCASSLGGGEKLFFGSGTQLSVL.

This clone was seen a single time. V gene TRBV6-6 combines with J gene TRBJ1-1, with D possibly TRBD1 on 5 matching bases. This CDR3 contains 12 residues. The V and J ends lost 2 bases and 7 bases respectively, with 8 bases between them. CDR1 is MNHNY and CDR2 is SVGAGI in the germline V gene (reference sequence). The CDR3 region has the DNA TGTGCCAGCAGTTACGCCGACAGTGAAGCTTTCTTT. Its protein is CASSYADSEAFF.

The gene calls are TRBV19 and TRBJ2-1; 8 bases fit TRBD2. This CDR3 region has 15 residues. J gave up 5 bases and V 5 bases, and 8 bases lay outside the gene matches. The germline CDR1 and CDR2 sequences are LNHDA and SQIVND (reference sequence). CDR3 amino acids: CASSGGGGLHNEQFF. The CDR3 DNA is TGTGCCAGTAGTGGCGGCGGGGGGCTGCACAATGAGCAGTTCTTC.

This chain joins TRBV9 and TRBJ2-5, with 8 bases aligning to TRBD2. The V gene end was trimmed by 4 bases and the J gene end by 1 base; junction bases not matched to a gene: 9. Germline assignment: CDR1 SGDLS and CDR2 YYNGEE. CDR3 length equals 16 residues. The CDR3 loop is CASSKGLAHAQETQYF. The DNA of the CDR3 is TGTGCCAGCAGCAAAGGACTAGCCCACGCCCAAGAGACCCAGTACTTC. The full variable domain, with the rest looked up from reference TRBV9 and TRBJ2-5, is DSGVTQTPKHLITATGQRVTLRCSPRSGDLSVYWYQQSLDQGLQFLIQYYNGEERAKGNILERFSAQQFPDLHSELNLSSLELGDSALYFCASSKGLAHAQETQYFGPGTRLLVL.

This clone was found once. The V call is TRBV19, the J call TRBJ2-1; D ambiguous. V was cut by 5 bases and J by 15 bases, with 11 bases left in between. From germline, CDR1 is LNHDA and CDR2 SQIVND (reference sequence). This CDR3 has 10 residues. Here the CDR3 DNA reads TGTGCCAGTAGTGTACTTTTTTTGTTCTTC. This gives the protein CASSVLFLFF.

CDR3 bases: TGTGCCAGCTCGACTAGCGGGACGCTTGAGCAGTTCTTC. Translated: CASSTSGTLEQFF. The rearrangement joins TRBV9 to TRBJ2-1; 11 bases line up with TRBD2. In germline, CDR1 is SGDLS, CDR2 YYNGEE. CDR3 size: 13 residues. With 7 bases clipped from V and 9 bases from J, the junction kept 6 bases outside the gene matches.

This chain uses TRBV21-1 with TRBJ2-7; TRBD2, the D gene given by the table, was not confirmed from the DNA. TRBV21-1 is a listed pseudogene. The CDR3 sequence is 17 residues long. This chain's CDR3 is CASSKPPPALETYEQYF. The CDR3 coding sequence is TGTGCCAGCAGCAAACCCCCCCCGGCCCTGGAGACTTACGAGCAGTACTTC.

The chain employs TRBV30 and TRBJ2-5; 9 bases align to TRBD1. The V segment lost 4 bases and the J segment 4 bases; nucleotides outside the gene matches: 7. The CDR3 runs to 14 residues. CDR1 GTSNPN and CDR2 SVGIG come from the germline V gene (reference sequence). CDR3 nucleotides: TGTGCCTGGAAGCAGACAGGGGGAGGAGAGACCCAGTACTTC. Its protein product is CAWKQTGGGETQYF.

The chain is built from TRBV6-6 and TRBJ1-6; D possibly corresponds to TRBD1 (6 bases). The CDR3 length is 16 residues. CDR1 is MNHNY, CDR2 SVGAGI, per germline (reference sequence). The ends were cut back, 7 bases at V and 5 bases at J, with 18 bases in the middle. This CDR3 reads CASTTLWTENNSPLHF. The CDR3, as DNA: TGTGCCAGCACCACGCTCTGGACAGAGAATAATTCACCCCTCCACTTT.

V and J are TRBV30 and TRBJ1-5, with TRBD1 as a possible D gene (6 bases). CDR1 GTSNPN and CDR2 SVGIG come from the germline V gene (reference sequence). This CDR3 is built from 13 residues. Trimming left V 2 bases short and J 7 bases short, with 12 bases between. CDR3 protein: CAWSTGGGQPQHF. The CDR3 DNA sequence: TGTGCCTGGAGTACGGGAGGGGGGCAGCCCCAGCATTTT.

The V gene is TRBV28, the J gene TRBJ1-2, with D unclear. The CDR3 consists of 13 residues. Germline CDR1 reads MDHEN; CDR2 reads SYDVKM. V shed 5 bases and J shed 7 bases, with 14 bases lying between them. CDR3 sequence reads: CASSTGSFGGYTF. The CDR3 DNA reads as TGTGCCAGCAGTACGGGATCCTTCGGTGGCTACACCTTC.

The chain recombines TRBV18 with TRBJ1-2; D is ambiguous. Germline lookup yields CDR1 KGHSH and CDR2 LQKENI. The CDR3 totals 17 residues. V gave up 0 bases and J gave up 4 bases, with 18 bases separating them. CDR3 nucleotide sequence: TGTGCCAGCTCACCACCTGAGACACTCACTCGAGTCTATGGCTACACCTTC. Translation gives CASSPPETLTRVYGYTF.